The clone carrying this TCR beta chain was counted between two and nine times. Its antigen remains unidentified. This entry is derived from a study of T cells after yellow fever vaccination. Overall study context: Fractions containing few cells were prepared with SMART-Seq v4 Ultra Low Input.

In making TCR cDNA, 5'RACE template switching added a universal primer site and UMIs to it. TCRdb processed the 5' RACE reads anew with MiXCR; each CDR3 protein has one entry. This sample has hundreds of thousands of distinct CDR3 sequences, with roughly a fifth found just once. Study-wide findings and caveats: It was the secondary response that reached its peak faster, day 5 versus 15, but it was weaker.

The input for sequencing was PBMCs, taken about 21 days after the first yellow fever vaccination. The clonotype originates from a man aged 18 to 30 who received the YFV17D yellow fever vaccine.

CDR3 bases: TGCGCCAGCAGCCCCGGGACGGACCTCACAGATACGCAGTATTTT. It encodes CASSPGTDLTDTQYF. The chain combines TRBV5-1 with TRBJ2-3; D is perhaps TRBD1 or TRBD2 (5 bases each). There are 15 residues in the CDR3. Trimming removed 4 bases from V and 2 bases from J, with 14 bases in between. Germline V CDR1 and CDR2: SGHRS, YFSETQ.